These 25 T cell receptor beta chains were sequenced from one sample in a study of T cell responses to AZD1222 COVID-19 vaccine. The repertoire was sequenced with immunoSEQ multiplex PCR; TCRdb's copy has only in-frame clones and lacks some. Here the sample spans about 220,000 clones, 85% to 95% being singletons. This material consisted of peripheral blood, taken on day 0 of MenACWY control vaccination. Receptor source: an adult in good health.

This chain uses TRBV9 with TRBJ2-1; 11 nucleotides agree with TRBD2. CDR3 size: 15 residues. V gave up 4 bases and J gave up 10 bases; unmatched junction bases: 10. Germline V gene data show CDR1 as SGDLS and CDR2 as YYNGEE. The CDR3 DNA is TGTGCCAGCAGCTTAGCGGGGGGGCCGATGGGAGAGCAGTTCTTC. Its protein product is CASSLAGGPMGEQFF. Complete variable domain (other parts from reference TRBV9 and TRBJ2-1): DSGVTQTPKHLITATGQRVTLRCSPRSGDLSVYWYQQSLDQGLQFLIQYYNGEERAKGNILERFSAQQFPDLHSELNLSSLELGDSALYFCASSLAGGPMGEQFFGPGTRLTVL.

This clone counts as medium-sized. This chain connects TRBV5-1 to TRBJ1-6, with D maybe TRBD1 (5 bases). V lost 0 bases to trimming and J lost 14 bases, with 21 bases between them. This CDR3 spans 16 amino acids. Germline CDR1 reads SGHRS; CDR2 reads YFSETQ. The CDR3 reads CASSLEGQNPLGALHF. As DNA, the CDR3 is TGCGCCAGCAGCTTGGAAGGGCAAAACCCCTTAGGGGCCCTCCACTTT.

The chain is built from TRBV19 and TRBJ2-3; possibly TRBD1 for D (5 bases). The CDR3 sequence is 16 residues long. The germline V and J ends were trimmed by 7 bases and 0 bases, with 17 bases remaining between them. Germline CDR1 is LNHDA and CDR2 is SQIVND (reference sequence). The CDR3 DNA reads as TGTGCCAGTACCGAAGCAAGGGGCTCTAGCACAGATACGCAGTATTTT. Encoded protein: CASTEARGSSTDTQYF.

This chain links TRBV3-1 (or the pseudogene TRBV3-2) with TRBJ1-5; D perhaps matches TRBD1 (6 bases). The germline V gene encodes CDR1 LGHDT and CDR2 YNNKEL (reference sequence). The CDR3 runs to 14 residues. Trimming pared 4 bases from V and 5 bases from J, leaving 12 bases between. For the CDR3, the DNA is TGTGCCAGCAGCCCGACAGGATTCGATCAGCCCCAGCATTTT. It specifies CASSPTGFDQPQHF.

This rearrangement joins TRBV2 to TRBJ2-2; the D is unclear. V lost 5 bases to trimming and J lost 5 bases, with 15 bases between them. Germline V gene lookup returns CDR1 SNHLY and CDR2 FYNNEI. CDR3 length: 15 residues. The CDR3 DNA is TGTGCCAGCAGTCCCCAAGTATGGAGTACCGGGGAGCTGTTTTTT. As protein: CASSPQVWSTGELFF.

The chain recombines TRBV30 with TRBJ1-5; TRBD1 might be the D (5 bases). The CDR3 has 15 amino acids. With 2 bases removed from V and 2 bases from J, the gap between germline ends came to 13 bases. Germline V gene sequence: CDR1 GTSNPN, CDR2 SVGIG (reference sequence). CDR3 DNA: TGTGCCTGGAGTCCAGGGCTCGAAGGCAATCAGCCCCAGCATTTT. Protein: CAWSPGLEGNQPQHF.

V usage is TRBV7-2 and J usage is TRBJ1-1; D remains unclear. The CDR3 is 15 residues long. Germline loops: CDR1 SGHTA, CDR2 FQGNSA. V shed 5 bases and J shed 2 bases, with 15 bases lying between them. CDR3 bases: TGTGCCAGCAGCCTTGTTCCGACGGGCAACACTGAAGCTTTCTTT. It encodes CASSLVPTGNTEAFF.

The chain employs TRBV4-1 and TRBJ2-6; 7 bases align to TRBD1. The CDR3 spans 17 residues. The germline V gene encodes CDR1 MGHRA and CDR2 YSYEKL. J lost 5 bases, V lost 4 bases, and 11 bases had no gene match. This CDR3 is CASSRSTGLFRANVLTF. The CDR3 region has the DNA TGCGCCAGCAGCCGTTCGACAGGGTTATTTCGGGCCAACGTCCTGACTTTC.

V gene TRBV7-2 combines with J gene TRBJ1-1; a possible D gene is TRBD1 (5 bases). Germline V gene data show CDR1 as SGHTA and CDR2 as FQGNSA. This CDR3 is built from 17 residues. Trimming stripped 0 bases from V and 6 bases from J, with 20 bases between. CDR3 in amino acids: CASSLAAQGAIYSEAFF. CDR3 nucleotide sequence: TGTGCCAGCAGCTTAGCGGCTCAAGGGGCCATATATTCTGAAGCTTTCTTT.

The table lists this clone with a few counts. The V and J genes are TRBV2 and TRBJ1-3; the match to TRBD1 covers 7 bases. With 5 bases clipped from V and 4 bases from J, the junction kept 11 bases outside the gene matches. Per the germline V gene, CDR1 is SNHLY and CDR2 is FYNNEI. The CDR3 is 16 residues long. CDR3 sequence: CASSPLGQAFGNTIYF. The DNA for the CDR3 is TGTGCCAGCAGTCCACTTGGACAGGCGTTCGGAAACACCATATATTTT.

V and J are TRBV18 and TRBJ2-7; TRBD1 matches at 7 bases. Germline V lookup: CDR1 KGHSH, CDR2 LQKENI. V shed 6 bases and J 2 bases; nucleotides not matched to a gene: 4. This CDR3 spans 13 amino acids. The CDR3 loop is CASSRDRAYEQYF. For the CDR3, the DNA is TGTGCCAGCTCCCGTGACAGGGCCTACGAGCAGTACTTC.

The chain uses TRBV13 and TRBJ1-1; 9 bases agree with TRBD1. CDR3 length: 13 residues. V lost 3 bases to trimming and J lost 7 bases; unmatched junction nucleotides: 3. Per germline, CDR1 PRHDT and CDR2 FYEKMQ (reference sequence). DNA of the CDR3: TGTGCCAGCAGCTTTGGGACAGGGTTTGAAGCTTTCTTT. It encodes CASSFGTGFEAFF.

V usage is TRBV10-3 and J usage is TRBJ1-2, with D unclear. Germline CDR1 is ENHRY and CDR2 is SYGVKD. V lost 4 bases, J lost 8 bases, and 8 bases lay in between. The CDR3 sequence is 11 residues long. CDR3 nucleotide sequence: TGTGCCATCAGTGGGTCCCTAGGCTACACCTTC. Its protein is CAISGSLGYTF.

CDR3 in DNA: TGTGCCAGCAGCTTAGCCGACGGGGTTCAGCCCCAGCATTTT. Amino acids: CASSLADGVQPQHF. This sequence joins TRBV7-9 and TRBJ1-5; D not certain. Germline V gives CDR1 SEHNR, CDR2 FQNEAQ (reference sequence). Between the trimmed V and J ends, which lost 0 bases and 6 bases, there was a span of 9 bases. The CDR3 sequence is 14 residues long.

CDR3 sequence reads: CASSVTGPNTGELFF. For the CDR3, the DNA is TGTGCCAGCAGTGTGACAGGGCCGAACACCGGGGAGCTGTTTTTT. This chain connects TRBV2 to TRBJ2-2; TRBD1 matches 7 bases. The CDR3 contains 15 residues. V was pared by 4 bases and J by 0 bases, with 2 bases of the junction left unmatched. Germline CDR1 is SNHLY and CDR2 is FYNNEI.

The CDR3 DNA follows: TGTGCCAGAGGTGGGGAGGTGGACAATCAGCCCCAGCATTTT. Residues: CARGGEVDNQPQHF. The V gene is TRBV2, the J gene TRBJ1-5; D unresolved. The CDR3 consists of 14 residues. The V gene lost 9 bases and the J gene lost 3 bases, with 15 bases spanning the gap. The V gene's germline CDR1 is SNHLY and CDR2 FYNNEI.

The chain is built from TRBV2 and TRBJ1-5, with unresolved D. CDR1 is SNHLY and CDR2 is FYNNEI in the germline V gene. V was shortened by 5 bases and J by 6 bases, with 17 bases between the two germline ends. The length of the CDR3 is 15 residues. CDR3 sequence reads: CASSSGPVEGQPQHF. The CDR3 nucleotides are TGTGCCAGCAGTTCAGGACCTGTAGAGGGTCAGCCCCAGCATTTT.

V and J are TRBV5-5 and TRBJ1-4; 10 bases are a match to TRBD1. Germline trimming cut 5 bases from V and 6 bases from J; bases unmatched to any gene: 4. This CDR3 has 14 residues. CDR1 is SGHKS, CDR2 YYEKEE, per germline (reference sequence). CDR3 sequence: CASRPGQGYEKLFF. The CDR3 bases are TGTGCCAGCAGACCGGGACAGGGGTATGAAAAACTGTTTTTT.

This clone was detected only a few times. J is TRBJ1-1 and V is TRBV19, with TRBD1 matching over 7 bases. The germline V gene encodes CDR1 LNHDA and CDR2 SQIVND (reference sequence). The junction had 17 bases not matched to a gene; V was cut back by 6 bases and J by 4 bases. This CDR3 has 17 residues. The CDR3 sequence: CASSLLGGARRITEAFF. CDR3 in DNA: TGTGCCAGTAGCCTCCTAGGGGGCGCGAGAAGGATCACTGAAGCTTTCTTT.

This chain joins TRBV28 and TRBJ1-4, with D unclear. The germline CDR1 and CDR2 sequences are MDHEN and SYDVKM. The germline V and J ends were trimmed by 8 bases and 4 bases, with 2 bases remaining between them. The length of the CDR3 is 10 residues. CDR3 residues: CASLNEKLFF. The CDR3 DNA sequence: TGTGCCAGCCTTAATGAAAAACTGTTTTTT.

This chain's CDR3 is CASSQEYSQGRNEQFF. The DNA for the CDR3 is TGTGCCAGCAGCCAAGAATATAGTCAGGGGAGGAATGAGCAGTTCTTC. The chain combines TRBV4-2 with TRBJ2-1; D is possibly TRBD1 or TRBD2 (6 bases each). The V end lost 0 bases, the J end lost 7 bases, and 16 bases lay between the germline ends. The germline gives CDR1 LGHNA, CDR2 YNFKEQ. There are 16 residues in the CDR3.

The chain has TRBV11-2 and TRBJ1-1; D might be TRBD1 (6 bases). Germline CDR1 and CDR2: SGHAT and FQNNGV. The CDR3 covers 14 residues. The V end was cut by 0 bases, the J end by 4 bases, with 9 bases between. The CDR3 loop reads CASSLDSGVTEAFF. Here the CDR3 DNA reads TGTGCCAGCAGCTTAGATTCAGGGGTCACTGAAGCTTTCTTT.

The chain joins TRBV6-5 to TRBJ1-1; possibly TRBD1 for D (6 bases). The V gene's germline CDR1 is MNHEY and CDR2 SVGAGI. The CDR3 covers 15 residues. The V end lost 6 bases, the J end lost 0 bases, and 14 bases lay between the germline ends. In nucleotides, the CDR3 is TGTGCCAGCAGCAGGGGAGCAGGGGTGAACACTGAAGCTTTCTTT. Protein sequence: CASSRGAGVNTEAFF.

For the CDR3, the DNA is TGTGCCAGCAGCTTAGATGCCTACTCACCCTACAATGAGCAGTTCTTC. Its protein is CASSLDAYSPYNEQFF. This chain joins TRBV7-8 and TRBJ2-1; no reliable D call. Germline CDR1 reads SGHVS; CDR2 reads FQNEAQ. The CDR3 length is 16 residues. The V end lost 1 base, the J end lost 2 bases, and 12 bases lay between the germline ends.

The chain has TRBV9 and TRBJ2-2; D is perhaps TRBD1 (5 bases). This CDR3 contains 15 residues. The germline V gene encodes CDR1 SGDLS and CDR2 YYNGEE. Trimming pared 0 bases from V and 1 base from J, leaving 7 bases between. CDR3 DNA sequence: TGTGCCAGCAGCGTAGGAGGACAGAACACCGGGGAGCTGTTTTTT. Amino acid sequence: CASSVGGQNTGELFF.